The 27 T cell receptor beta chains reported below all come from one sample, sequenced in a study of metastatic and nonmetastatic thyroid tumors (TCRdb year 2020). The protocol used for the library was PCR. Sequencing was performed on an Illumina HiSeq 4000. The public reads were run again by TCRdb, first through fastp at Q25 and then through MiXCR, and only productive beta chains were kept. A total of over 15,000 clones appear in this sample, roughly 15% of them only once. The leading ten clones occupy roughly 18% of the sample. Before undergoing thyroid surgery, none of the patients had been given any kind of treatment. The sample consisted of blood. The receptors stem from a male donor with papillary thyroid cancer or a benign thyroid nodule (not recorded which). Some clones in this sample may be carry-over from other donors' samples.

By frequency in the sample, this clone is medium-sized. The rearrangement links TRBV7-9 to TRBJ2-1, with TRBD2 matching over 9 bases. The CDR3 is made up of 15 amino acids. With 4 bases clipped from V and 3 bases from J, the junction kept 4 bases outside the gene matches. In germline, CDR1 is SEHNR, CDR2 FQNEAQ (reference sequence). CDR3 amino acids: CASSSTSGVYNEQFF. CDR3 nucleotide sequence: TGTGCCAGCAGCTCGACTAGCGGAGTCTACAATGAGCAGTTCTTC.

This clone was recorded at least ten times. The V call is TRBV3-1, the J call TRBJ2-5, with unresolved D. Germline V gene sequence: CDR1 LGHDT, CDR2 YNNKEL (reference sequence). The CDR3 is made up of 16 amino acids. V dropped 2 bases and J dropped 4 bases, with 17 bases sitting between them. The CDR3 bases are TGTGCCAGCAGCCAAACTCAAGCCTTGGGTGGAGAGACCCAGTACTTC. Protein sequence: CASSQTQALGGETQYF.

The chain recombines TRBV7-8 with TRBJ2-1, with D perhaps matching TRBD1 (6 bases). The CDR3 contains 17 residues. From germline, CDR1 is SGHVS and CDR2 FQNEAQ. The V end was cut by 0 bases, the J end by 7 bases, with 19 bases between. CDR3 region: CASSLALSSSGVNEQFF. The CDR3 region has the DNA TGTGCCAGCAGCTTAGCTCTTTCCAGCTCAGGGGTGAATGAGCAGTTCTTC.

This clone was picked up many times. This sequence joins TRBV28 and TRBJ1-3; D call uncertain. The germline V and J ends were trimmed by 5 bases and 0 bases, with 20 bases remaining between them. This CDR3 contains 18 residues. Per the germline V gene, CDR1 is MDHEN and CDR2 is SYDVKM. DNA for the CDR3: TGTGCCAGCAGTCCTTTAGTAAGGCTTAGGCGCTCTGGAAACACCATATATTTT. It codes for CASSPLVRLRRSGNTIYF.

This clone came up many times. This chain connects TRBV2 to TRBJ1-1; no reliable D call. Germline assignment: CDR1 SNHLY and CDR2 FYNNEI. The CDR3 sequence is 12 residues long. The V and J ends lost 10 bases and 4 bases respectively, with 13 bases between them. The DNA for the CDR3 is TGTGCCACCCAGCCGGGGTTCACTGAAGCTTTCTTT. Translating it yields CATQPGFTEAFF.

This clone has at least ten counts. The gene calls are TRBV11-3 and TRBJ2-3; D is undetermined. This CDR3 is 14 amino acids long. Germline values: CDR1 SGHNT, CDR2 YENEEA. Trimming took off 5 bases at V and 0 bases at J, with 9 bases between the two ends. This chain's CDR3 is CASSPTASTDTQYF. CDR3 coding DNA: TGTGCCAGCAGCCCCACCGCTAGCACAGATACGCAGTATTTT.

This clone was seen repeatedly, ten times or more. This chain joins TRBV6-1 and TRBJ2-1; D unclear. The CDR3 sequence is 13 residues long. In germline, CDR1 is MNHNS, CDR2 SASEGT. Trimming took 7 bases from V and 1 from J, leaving 8 bases between them. The CDR3 nucleotides read TGTGCCAGCAAAAGGATTTCCTACAATGAGCAGTTCTTC. This codes for CASKRISYNEQFF.

The rearrangement links TRBV7-2 to TRBJ1-1, with D unresolved. This CDR3 spans 11 amino acids. Between the trimmed V and J ends, which lost 2 bases and 3 bases, there was a span of 1 base. CDR1 and CDR2 (germline): SGHTA, FQGNSA. The CDR3 DNA sequence: TGTGCCAGCAGCTTACACACTGAAGCTTTCTTT. Residues: CASSLHTEAFF.

The chain employs TRBV18 and TRBJ1-3, with 7 positions matching TRBD1. The germline gives CDR1 KGHSH, CDR2 LQKENI. The V gene end was trimmed by 4 bases and the J gene end by 0 bases; junction bases not matched to a gene: 9. This CDR3 comprises 17 residues. This CDR3 reads CASSLNEQGISGNTIYF. As DNA, the CDR3 is TGTGCCAGCTCACTTAACGAACAGGGGATCTCTGGAAACACCATATATTTT.

This clone is medium-sized (0.01 to 0.1%) by share. CDR3 in amino acids: CASSPGRVNGNTIYF. Written as DNA, the CDR3 is TGTGCCAGTAGCCCCGGCAGGGTGAATGGAAACACCATATATTTT. The rearrangement joins TRBV19 to TRBJ1-3, with D perhaps matching TRBD1 (5 bases). This CDR3 region has 15 residues. In germline, CDR1 is LNHDA, CDR2 SQIVND (reference sequence). Trimming took off 6 bases at V and 3 bases at J, with 15 bases between the two ends.

This clone occurred many times. The V call is TRBV9, the J call TRBJ2-3, with unresolved D. V shed 3 bases and J shed 0 bases, with 8 bases lying between them. The germline CDR1 and CDR2 sequences are SGDLS and YYNGEE. The length of the CDR3 is 14 residues. This CDR3 reads CASSATGSTDTQYF. In DNA form, the CDR3 reads TGTGCCAGCAGCGCGACTGGAAGCACAGATACGCAGTATTTT.

This clone was picked up many times. The genes are TRBV7-2 and TRBJ2-7; the D is unclear. The germline V and J ends were trimmed by 5 bases and 1 base, with 12 bases remaining between them. Germline-derived CDR1 and CDR2 are SGHTA and FQGNSA. This CDR3 has 14 amino acids. The CDR3 region has the DNA TGTGCCAGCAGCCTTGGAACGCGATCCTACGAGCAGTACTTC. It yields the protein CASSLGTRSYEQYF.

This clone was recorded at least ten times. In DNA form, the CDR3 reads TGTGCCAGCAGCCCAGGACTAGTCGGCACAGATACGCAGTATTTT. Protein sequence: CASSPGLVGTDTQYF. This chain links TRBV11-2 with TRBJ2-3; TRBD2 aligns across 7 bases. V lost 5 bases to trimming and J lost 1 base; unmatched junction nucleotides: 6. The CDR3 has 15 residues. Germline V CDR1 and CDR2: SGHAT, FQNNGV.

This clone is a singleton in its sample. This chain connects TRBV4-2 to TRBJ2-7, with no clear D. CDR1 LGHNA and CDR2 YNFKEQ come from the germline V gene. Trimming took off 1 base at V and 3 bases at J, with 10 bases between the two ends. CDR3 length: 14 amino acids. CDR3 amino acids: CASSQGVQLYEQYF. The DNA for the CDR3 is TGTGCCAGCAGCCAAGGGGTACAGCTCTACGAGCAGTACTTC.

This clone was detected many times. The chain recombines TRBV28 with TRBJ1-5; D remains unclear. CDR3 length: 17 amino acids. The germline CDR1 and CDR2 sequences are MDHEN and SYDVKM. V shed 7 bases and J shed 0 bases, with 19 bases lying between them. CDR3: CASTQTGHLYSNQPQHF. CDR3 coding DNA: TGTGCCAGCACCCAAACTGGGCACCTCTATAGCAATCAGCCCCAGCATTTT.

V is TRBV7-8 and J is TRBJ2-7, with D possibly matching TRBD2 (7 bases). The CDR3 totals 16 residues. Germline values: CDR1 SGHVS, CDR2 FQNEAQ. V was trimmed by 4 bases and J by 5 bases, leaving 21 bases between them. CDR3 in amino acids: CASSSSGAGVKNEQYF. CDR3 bases: TGTGCCAGCAGCTCCTCAGGGGCGGGAGTGAAGAACGAGCAGTACTTC.

This clone was seen many times. The chain links TRBV28 to TRBJ1-5; D uncertain. CDR1 MDHEN and CDR2 SYDVKM come from the germline V gene. V lost 3 bases to trimming and J lost 6 bases, with 6 bases between them. The CDR3 extends over 12 amino acids. CDR3 DNA: TGTGCCAGCAGTTTTTCAGCTCAGCCCCAGCATTTT. Translating it yields CASSFSAQPQHF.

The chain uses TRBV2 and TRBJ1-6; D ambiguous. CDR1 SNHLY and CDR2 FYNNEI come from the germline V gene. V dropped 8 bases and J dropped 3 bases, with 17 bases sitting between them. The CDR3 runs 16 residues. The CDR3 sequence is CASLHYRHLYNSPLHF. CDR3 nucleotide sequence: TGTGCCAGCCTCCATTACAGACACCTCTATAATTCACCCCTCCACTTT.

This clone occurred many times. CDR3 DNA sequence: TGCGCCAGCAGCTTAATGACAGGGTCGGAGACCCAGTACTTC. This gives the protein CASSLMTGSETQYF. The V call is TRBV5-1, the J call TRBJ2-5; 7 bases line up with TRBD1. The V and J ends lost 2 bases and 5 bases, in that order; junction bases with no gene match: 6. This CDR3 contains 14 residues. Germline V gene sequence: CDR1 SGHRS, CDR2 YFSETQ.

The CDR3 DNA follows: TGTGCCTGGAGTGTAGACTACTACGAGCAGTACTTC. Translating it yields CAWSVDYYEQYF. The chain links TRBV30 to TRBJ2-7; TRBD2 might be the D (5 bases). Between the trimmed V and J ends, which lost 0 bases and 3 bases, there was a span of 6 bases. Germline V gene sequence: CDR1 GTSNPN, CDR2 SVGIG (reference sequence). This CDR3 is 12 amino acids long.

This clone was counted a single time. The chain recombines TRBV19 with TRBJ2-2; D is uncertain. The CDR3 has 16 amino acids. Looked up from germline, CDR1 is LNHDA and CDR2 is SQIVND (reference sequence). The V end was cut by 3 bases, the J end by 1 base, with 12 bases between. DNA of the CDR3: TGTGCCAGTAGTATGGGGAAGGGCTGGAACACCGGGGAGCTGTTTTTT. Residues: CASSMGKGWNTGELFF.

This clone came up many times. The CDR3 reads CATSDTNRGLAFF. The CDR3 DNA sequence: TGTGCCACCAGTGACACAAACAGGGGGCTCGCTTTCTTT. This rearrangement joins TRBV24-1 to TRBJ1-1, with 9 bases lining up with TRBD1. This CDR3 is 13 amino acids long. Germline V CDR1 and CDR2: KGHDR, SFDVKD. V shed 4 bases and J 11 bases; nucleotides not matched to a gene: 7.

Worth noting for this clone: The junction departs from germline at one end; a sequencing error may be responsible. This chain uses TRBV11-1 with TRBJ2-2; D may be TRBD1 or TRBD2 (6 bases each). Per germline, CDR1 SGHAT and CDR2 FQDESV (reference sequence). This CDR3 spans 18 amino acids. The CDR3 sequence is CASILGRLTGARTGELFF. The CDR3 DNA reads as TGTGCCAGCATCTTAGGCCGATTGACGGGGGCGCGTACCGGGGAGCTGTTTTTT.

This clone was seen many times. V gene TRBV13 combines with J gene TRBJ2-1; TRBD2 matches at 8 bases. The germline gives CDR1 PRHDT, CDR2 FYEKMQ (reference sequence). Trimming removed 2 bases from V and 1 base from J; junction bases left unmatched: 1. This CDR3 has 15 amino acids. CDR3 sequence: CASSLLAGSYNEQFF. CDR3 DNA: TGTGCCAGCAGCTTACTAGCGGGTTCCTACAATGAGCAGTTCTTC.

Points on this clone: The junction differs from germline at one of its ends, possibly a read error. The chain couples TRBV28 to TRBJ2-7; D assignment may be TRBD1 or TRBD2 (6 bases each). The CDR3 is made up of 13 amino acids. Germline lookup yields CDR1 MDHEN and CDR2 SYDVKM. The CDR3 reads CASRRGGSYEQYF. In DNA form, the CDR3 reads TGTGCCAGCAGGAGAGGGGGGTCCTACGAGCAATACTTC.

The J gene is TRBJ2-7, the V gene TRBV6-2 or TRBV6-3; 7 nucleotides line up with TRBD1. V dropped 6 bases and J dropped 3; count of bases not matched to a gene: 11. CDR1 is MNHEY and CDR2 is SVGEGT in the germline V gene. This CDR3 contains 15 residues. The DNA of the CDR3 is TGTGCCAGCAGGCCCGGACAGGCCAGGGGCTACGAGCAGTACTTC. Its protein product is CASRPGQARGYEQYF.

This clone was counted ten times or more. CDR3 region: CASSVLPGHEQFF. CDR3 bases: TGTGCCAGCAGTGTACTCCCCGGCCATGAGCAGTTCTTC. The chain carries TRBV28 and TRBJ2-1; D remains ambiguous. The CDR3 consists of 13 residues. Trimming pared 5 bases from V and 8 bases from J, leaving 13 bases between. Germline loops: CDR1 MDHEN, CDR2 SYDVKM.